The 20 T cell receptor beta chains presented below share a single source sample, sequenced in a study of cytomegalovirus exposure and HLA in healthy donors (dated by TCRdb to about 2017). Library preparation employed the immunoSEQ multiplex PCR assay. A mixture of 60 forward primers for TCR Vbeta segments and 13 reverse primers for TCR Jbeta segments was used in the multiplex PCR. Imported from immuneACCESS, the table was reduced by TCRdb to in-frame sequences with V and J called. These copies leave out some clones; in studies compared against another copy, an unresolved V gene accounts for under half, and the cause of the remainder is not known. The sample records 150,000 to 200,000 clones, 87% of which are singletons. The ten largest clones capture 1.1% of the sample. Sequencing was done on a sample of PBMCs. These receptors came from a boy aged 2 to 10 in good health and CMV-seronegative.

This chain links TRBV5-1 with TRBJ1-4; TRBD1 might be the D (5 bases). Germline CDR1 and CDR2: SGHRS and YFSETQ. This CDR3 spans 17 amino acids. V shed 1 base and J shed 0 bases, with 13 bases lying between them. The DNA for the CDR3 is TGCGCCAGCAGCTTGACCCCCGACAGTGCAACTAATGAAAAACTGTTTTTT. This gives the protein CASSLTPDSATNEKLFF.

As DNA, the CDR3 is TGTGCCAGCAGCTTGGGAGTTCTCAATTCACCCCTCCACTTT. It yields the protein CASSLGVLNSPLHF. V is TRBV5-6 and J is TRBJ1-6; unclear D gene. The ends were cut back, 0 bases at V and 7 bases at J, with 8 bases in the middle. The CDR3 spans 14 residues. CDR1 is SGHDT, CDR2 YYEEEE, per germline.

The chain employs TRBV28 and TRBJ2-5; D possibly corresponds to TRBD2 (6 bases). V was cut by 6 bases and J by 5 bases, with 13 bases left in between. The CDR3 contains 13 residues. Looked up from germline, CDR1 is MDHEN and CDR2 is SYDVKM. The CDR3 sequence: CASSRRDSETQYF. CDR3 in DNA: TGTGCCAGCAGCCGAAGGGACTCGGAGACCCAGTACTTC.

Note on this clone: Other DNA sequences in the sample encode the same CDR3. The chain recombines TRBV19 with TRBJ1-1; no firm D call. CDR1 is LNHDA, CDR2 SQIVND, per germline (reference sequence). This CDR3 contains 13 residues. Deletions cut 2 bases from V and 1 base from J, with 5 bases between. The CDR3 DNA reads as TGTGCCAGTAGTATAAACAGGAACACTGAAGCTTTCTTT. Translation: CASSINRNTEAFF.

The chain couples TRBV14 to TRBJ1-1; 7 bases line up with TRBD1. Losses at the gene ends were 3 bases for V and 1 base for J; bases not matched to a gene: 2. There are 14 residues in the CDR3. Germline CDR1 reads SGHDN; CDR2 reads FVKESK. CDR3 loop: CASSQRTGNTEAFF. CDR3 in DNA: TGTGCCAGCAGCCAGAGGACAGGGAACACTGAAGCTTTCTTT. The complete variable domain, with remaining parts taken from reference TRBV14 and TRBJ1-1, reads EAGVTQFPSHSVIEKGQTVTLRCDPISGHDNLYWYRRVMGKEIKFLLHFVKESKQDESGMPNNRFLAERTGGTYSTLKVQPAELEDSGVYFCASSQRTGNTEAFFGQGTRLTVV.

V and J are TRBV28 and TRBJ2-7; D is possibly TRBD2 (6 bases). Germline V gene lookup returns CDR1 MDHEN and CDR2 SYDVKM. CDR3 length: 14 amino acids. Deletions cut 5 bases from V and 1 base from J, with 12 bases between. The CDR3 is CASSGTLRSYEQYF. Here the CDR3 DNA reads TGTGCCAGCAGTGGGACTTTACGGTCCTACGAGCAGTACTTC.

This clone turned up a few times. The chain carries TRBV28 and TRBJ2-2, with a possible D match to TRBD2 (5 bases). The CDR3 is made up of 14 amino acids. V lost 4 bases, J lost 4 bases, and 10 bases lay in between. Germline values: CDR1 MDHEN, CDR2 SYDVKM. For the CDR3, the DNA is TGTGCCAGCAGTTGGCGAGGAGGCACCGGGGAGCTGTTTTTT. This sequence encodes CASSWRGGTGELFF.

The V call is TRBV19, the J call TRBJ1-4, with 10 bases that match TRBD1. The germline gives CDR1 LNHDA, CDR2 SQIVND (reference sequence). The CDR3 contains 16 residues. Unmatched junction bases numbered 2, after V lost 4 bases and J lost 0 bases. The CDR3 sequence is CASSRGQGPTNEKLFF. The CDR3 DNA sequence: TGTGCCAGTAGTAGGGGACAGGGGCCAACTAATGAAAAACTGTTTTTT.

The chain combines TRBV19 with TRBJ2-3; 8 positions match TRBD2. The germline V gene has CDR1 LNHDA and CDR2 SQIVND (reference sequence). The CDR3 length is 15 residues. V trimming: 5 bases; J trimming: 2 bases; junction bases outside the gene matches: 6. The CDR3 reads CASSLGLVTTDTQYF. For the CDR3, the DNA is TGTGCCAGTAGTCTGGGACTAGTCACCACAGATACGCAGTATTTT.

The rearrangement joins TRBV5-1 to TRBJ2-2; tentatively, D is TRBD1 (6 bases). This CDR3 is built from 15 residues. V shed 2 bases and J shed 6 bases, with 14 bases lying between them. From germline, CDR1 is SGHRS and CDR2 YFSETQ. CDR3 in DNA: TGCGCCAGCAGCTTCGTTCAGTCAGGGGCCGGGGAGCTGTTTTTT. This gives the protein CASSFVQSGAGELFF.

Details on this clone: Other DNA variants within this sample encode the same CDR3. The rearrangement links TRBV28 to TRBJ2-1, with 9 bases fitting TRBD2. Germline V gene lookup returns CDR1 MDHEN and CDR2 SYDVKM. This CDR3 is built from 14 residues. Trimming at V came to 2 bases and at J to 7 bases, leaving 3 bases not matched to a gene. The CDR3 sequence: CASSLAGGPNEQFF. The CDR3 DNA follows: TGTGCCAGCAGTTTAGCGGGGGGGCCGAATGAGCAGTTCTTC.

The chain has TRBV19 and TRBJ1-6; the D is unclear. This CDR3 comprises 13 residues. Germline V gene sequence: CDR1 LNHDA, CDR2 SQIVND (reference sequence). Trimming cost V 5 bases and J 4 bases, with 6 bases left between them. The CDR3 is CASSGRYNSPLHF. The CDR3 nucleotides read TGTGCCAGTAGTGGCCGATATAATTCACCCCTCCACTTT.

On this clone: A read error may produce the germline difference seen at one junction end. This rearrangement joins TRBV14 to TRBJ2-7; 7 positions match TRBD2. Per the germline V gene, CDR1 is SGHDN and CDR2 is FVKESK. CDR3 length: 15 residues. The CDR3 DNA reads TGTGCCAGCAGCCTTCGGACGGGGGGTTCCTTCGAGCAGTACTTC. Protein product: CASSLRTGGSFEQYF.

The CDR3 nucleotides are TGTGCCAGCAGTCCCCGGACTGAAAGCTACACCTTC. It encodes CASSPRTESYTF. The chain has TRBV28 and TRBJ1-2; D gene ambiguous. The CDR3 covers 12 residues. The germline V gene encodes CDR1 MDHEN and CDR2 SYDVKM. V was pared by 5 bases and J by 9 bases, with 13 bases between.

The genes are TRBV18 and TRBJ2-1; 11 bases are a match to TRBD2. Trimming took 6 bases from V and 9 from J; bases not matched to a gene: 7. The V gene's germline CDR1 is KGHSH and CDR2 LQKENI. This CDR3 contains 14 residues. The CDR3 coding sequence is TGTGCCAGCTCCCCTAGCGGGAGGAGCGGTGAGCAGTTCTTC. Its translation is CASSPSGRSGEQFF.

The chain combines TRBV7-3 with TRBJ1-6; the D gene is possibly TRBD1 (6 bases). Germline CDR1 SGHTA, CDR2 FQGTGA. Trimming shortened V by 0 bases and J by 9 bases, and 12 bases separated the two germline ends. The CDR3 consists of 15 residues. The CDR3 sequence is CASSLTPGAGSPLHF. The CDR3 nucleotides read TGTGCCAGCAGCTTAACTCCAGGGGCCGGTTCACCCCTCCACTTT.

This clone showed up just once. The V call is TRBV27, the J call TRBJ2-5; D remains ambiguous. TRBJ2-7 matches the DNA end more closely, so the J call is doubtful. This CDR3 has 13 amino acids. Per the germline V gene, CDR1 is MNHEY and CDR2 is SMNVEV (reference sequence). This chain's CDR3 is CASSLAANYEQYF. CDR3 coding DNA: TGTGCCAGCAGTTTAGCAGCTAACTACGAGCAGTACTTC.

The chain couples TRBV2 to TRBJ2-2; 8 bases map to TRBD1. With 6 bases clipped from V and 6 bases from J, the junction kept 6 bases outside the gene matches. This CDR3 is 14 amino acids long. Germline values: CDR1 SNHLY, CDR2 FYNNEI. Here the CDR3 reads CASRAGGRAGELFF. In DNA, the CDR3 is TGTGCCAGCAGGGCAGGGGGCAGGGCCGGGGAGCTGTTTTTT.

This clone occurred once. The J gene is TRBJ2-5, the V gene TRBV4-2; TRBD2 matches 7 bases. The germline V gene has CDR1 LGHNA and CDR2 YNFKEQ. J gave up 3 bases and V 0 bases, and 4 bases lay outside the gene matches. The CDR3 covers 15 residues. The CDR3 sequence is CASSQEGAGEETQYF. The CDR3 DNA is TGTGCCAGCAGCCAAGAAGGGGCGGGAGAAGAGACCCAGTACTTC.

This sequence joins TRBV7-9 and TRBJ2-2; D ambiguous. Germline CDR1 and CDR2: SEHNR and FQNEAQ (reference sequence). V lost 6 bases and J lost 1, with 6 bases in between. CDR3 size: 13 residues. In DNA form, the CDR3 reads TGTGCCAGCAGTGCAGTGAACACCGGGGAGCTGTTTTTT. It specifies CASSAVNTGELFF.